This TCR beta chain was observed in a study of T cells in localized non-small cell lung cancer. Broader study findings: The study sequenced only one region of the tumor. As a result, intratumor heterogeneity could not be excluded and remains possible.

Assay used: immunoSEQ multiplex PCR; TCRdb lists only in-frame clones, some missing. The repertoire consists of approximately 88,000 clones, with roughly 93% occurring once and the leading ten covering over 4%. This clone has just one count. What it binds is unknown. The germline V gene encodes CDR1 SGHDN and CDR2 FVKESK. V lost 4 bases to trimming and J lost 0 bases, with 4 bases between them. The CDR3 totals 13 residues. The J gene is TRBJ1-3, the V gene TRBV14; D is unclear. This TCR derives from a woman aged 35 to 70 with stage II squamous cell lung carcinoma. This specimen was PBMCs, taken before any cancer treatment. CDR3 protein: CASSPASGNTIYF. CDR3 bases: TGTGCCAGCAGCCCGGCCTCTGGAAACACCATATATTTT.